The next 9 T cell receptor beta chains were all read from a single sample in a study of blood T cells in healthy people across ages. Next came a second PCR, run for about 6 to 11 cycles, which used a sample-barcoded 5' primer along with a J-beta primer mix. Using its own MiXCR run on the 5' RACE reads, TCRdb lists one record per CDR3 protein. The profile covers about 730,000 distinct CDR3 sequences, with roughly 41% appearing a single time and 20% to 25% taken by the ten largest. Source material: blood. These receptors were collected from a woman aged 55-75 years in good health.

The genes are TRBV5-1 and TRBJ2-3, with TRBD1 identical over 9 bases. The CDR3 contains 16 residues. Germline lookup yields CDR1 SGHRS and CDR2 YFSETQ. Trimming took 4 bases from V and 0 from J; bases not matched to a gene: 6. This chain's CDR3 is CASSPAGTGSTDTQYF. The CDR3 nucleotides are TGCGCCAGCAGCCCGGCCGGGACAGGGAGCACAGATACGCAGTATTTT.

This CDR3 is CASSYGQGGHEQYF. CDR3 nucleotide sequence: TGTGCCAGCAGTTACGGACAGGGAGGCCACGAGCAGTACTTC. The gene calls are TRBV6-6 and TRBJ2-4; 8 bases are shared with TRBD1. The J call may not be correct, given that the DNA end is closer to TRBJ2-7. Per the germline V gene, CDR1 is MNHNY and CDR2 is SVGAGI (reference sequence). This CDR3 is 14 amino acids long.

This sequence joins TRBV20-1 and TRBJ2-7; a weak D match, TRBD1 (6 bases). V was trimmed by 6 bases and J by 0 bases, leaving 12 bases between them. CDR1 is DFQATT, CDR2 SNEGSKA, per germline (reference sequence). This CDR3 has 13 residues. CDR3: CSANDRSSYEQYF. In nucleotides, the CDR3 is TGCAGTGCCAACGACAGGAGCTCCTACGAGCAGTACTTC.

The chain uses TRBV6-1 and TRBJ1-1, with D unclear. Germline V gives CDR1 MNHNS, CDR2 SASEGT. This CDR3 comprises 14 residues. V was shortened by 1 base and J by 7 bases, with 13 bases between the two germline ends. In DNA, the CDR3 is TGTGCCAGCAGTGAAGGCATGAGGGAGGGTGAAGCTTTCTTT. It specifies CASSEGMREGEAFF.

In its sample, this clonotype was seen a few times. The rearrangement joins TRBV27 to TRBJ1-6; 7 nucleotides agree with TRBD1. J was trimmed by 10 bases and V by 5 bases; bases with no gene match: 8. The CDR3 covers 14 residues. Germline V gives CDR1 MNHEY, CDR2 SMNVEV (reference sequence). This CDR3 is CASSPQGGGSPLHF. The CDR3 region has the DNA TGTGCCAGCAGTCCGCAGGGGGGAGGCTCACCCCTCCACTTT.

The CDR3 coding sequence is TGTGCCACAACCGGGGGTACGAATCAGCCCCAGCATTTT. It yields the protein CATTGGTNQPQHF. The genes are TRBV18 and TRBJ1-5; D may be TRBD1 (5 bases). The length of the CDR3 is 13 residues. V was clipped by 10 bases and J by 4 bases, with 14 bases between them. Germline CDR1 is KGHSH and CDR2 is LQKENI.

In its sample, this clonotype was seen a few times. The rearrangement links TRBV7-3 to TRBJ2-6, with TRBD2 as a possible D gene (5 bases). CDR1 and CDR2 (germline): SGHTA, FQGTGA. V was pared by 3 bases and J by 3 bases, with 6 bases between. This CDR3 has 14 amino acids. CDR3 DNA sequence: TGTGCCAGCAGCTTGGAGGTTGGGGCCAACGTCCTGACTTTC. Encoded protein: CASSLEVGANVLTF.

The table lists this clonotype with a few counts. The chain employs TRBV7-9 and TRBJ2-7; 7 nucleotides line up with TRBD1. V shed 1 base, J shed 0 bases, and the junction held 3 bases outside the gene matches. The CDR3 is 15 residues long. Germline CDR1 and CDR2: SEHNR and FQNEAQ (reference sequence). The CDR3 DNA reads as TGTGCCAGCAGCTTAGAGGGGGCCCTCTCCTACGAGCAGTACTTC. Its protein product is CASSLEGALSYEQYF.

The chain combines TRBV14 with TRBJ2-7; D is unclear. The CDR3 covers 16 residues. The germline V gene has CDR1 SGHDN and CDR2 FVKESK. Trimming removed 1 base from V and 2 bases from J, with 15 bases in between. The CDR3 DNA sequence: TGTGCCAGCAGCCAAGGTTTTTCAGGTAGCACCTACGAGCAGTACTTC. Protein sequence: CASSQGFSGSTYEQYF.